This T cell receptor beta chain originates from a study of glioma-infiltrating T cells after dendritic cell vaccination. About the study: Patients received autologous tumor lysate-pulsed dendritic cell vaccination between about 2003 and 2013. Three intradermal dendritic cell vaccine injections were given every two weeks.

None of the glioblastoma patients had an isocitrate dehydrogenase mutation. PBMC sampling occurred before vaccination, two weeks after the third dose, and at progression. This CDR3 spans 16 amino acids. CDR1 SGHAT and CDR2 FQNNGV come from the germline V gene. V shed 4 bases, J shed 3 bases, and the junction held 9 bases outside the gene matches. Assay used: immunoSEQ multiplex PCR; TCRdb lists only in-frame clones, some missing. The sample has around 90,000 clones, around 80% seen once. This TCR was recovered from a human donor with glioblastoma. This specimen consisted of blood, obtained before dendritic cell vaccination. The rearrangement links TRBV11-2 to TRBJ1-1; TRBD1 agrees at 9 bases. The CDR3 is CASSYGTGRRDTEAFF. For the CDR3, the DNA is TGTGCCAGCAGCTACGGGACAGGGCGTCGGGACACTGAAGCTTTCTTT.